What follows is one T cell receptor (beta chain) and its context. The sample is drawn from a study of cytomegalovirus exposure and HLA in healthy donors. Primers included in the PCR were 60 Vbeta and 13 Jbeta primers. The repertoire was sequenced with immunoSEQ multiplex PCR; TCRdb's copy has only in-frame clones and lacks some. Among some 200,000 clones listed, about 88% were seen once. The TCR sequence derives from a girl under three years old in good health and CMV-seronegative. Sequencing was done on a sample of PBMCs.

In DNA, the CDR3 is TGTGCCAGCAGCTTAGATCAGGGGAGCTCCTATAATTCACCCCTCCACTTT. This sequence encodes CASSLDQGSSYNSPLHF. This rearrangement joins TRBV11-2 to TRBJ1-6, with D tentatively TRBD1 (6 bases). V lost 0 bases, J lost 0 bases, and 9 bases lay in between. The CDR3 spans 17 residues. The germline V gene has CDR1 SGHAT and CDR2 FQNNGV.